Following are 14 T cell receptor beta chains from one sample sequenced in a study of T cells in women clearing cervical HPV infection (dated by TCRdb to the late 2010s). Receptor amplification or capture employed the immunoSEQ multiplex PCR assay. The table comes from immuneACCESS by way of TCRdb, which keeps in-frame sequences with V and J called. Part of the clones is missing from these tables; in studies checked, under half for an unresolved V gene and the rest for unknown reasons. The table of this sample itemizes approximately 35,000 clones. The ten largest clones represent about 3.9% of the sample. Input material: blood buffy coat. Source of these receptors: a woman between 18 and 70 years old with a cervical HPV16 infection that either progressed to CIN3+ or cleared (not recorded which).

As to this clone: With the read ending 3 residues before the CDR3 end, the germline J gene is used to fill in that end. J is TRBJ2-5 and V is TRBV29-1; 9 bases fit TRBD1. This CDR3 region has 14 residues. V gave up 3 bases and J gave up 3 bases; unmatched junction bases: 5. Germline CDR1 SQVTM, CDR2 ANQGSEA. The CDR3 loop reads CSVDGTGIEETQYF. The sequenced part of the CDR3 DNA is TGCAGCGTTGATGGGACAGGGATTGAAGAGACC.

Details on this clone: The sequenced fragment ends 3 residues before the CDR3 boundary, so the rest is inferred from the germline J gene. This rearrangement joins TRBV19 to TRBJ2-7, with TRBD2 as a possible D gene (6 bases). CDR1 LNHDA and CDR2 SQIVND come from the germline V gene (reference sequence). This CDR3 is 15 amino acids long. Trimming left V 3 bases short and J 0 bases short, with 12 bases between. CDR3 DNA (partial): TGTGCCAGTAGTATTGGAGGGGCCGTCTCCTACGAG. It specifies CASSIGGAVSYE. From start to end, the CDR3 is CASSIGGAVSYEQYF.

As regards this clone: The missing CDR3 end, 3 residues past where the read stops, is filled in from the germline J gene. The chain joins TRBV7-2 to TRBJ2-5, with 9 bases identical to TRBD1. Per the germline V gene, CDR1 is SGHTA and CDR2 is FQGNSA. The ends lost 4 bases at V and 2 bases at J; junction bases unmatched: 2. This CDR3 has 14 amino acids. CDR3 DNA, as far as it was read: TGTGCCAGCAGCTCAGGACAGGGGCAAGAGACC. Protein product: CASSSGQGQET. The full CDR3 protein reads CASSSGQGQETQYF.

To note about this clone: The observed sequence ends 3 residues before the CDR3 terminus, with the missing tail filled in from the germline J gene. This chain uses TRBV20-1 with TRBJ2-5, with TRBD2 matching over 8 bases. This CDR3 spans 14 amino acids. Germline V CDR1 and CDR2: DFQATT, SNEGSKA (reference sequence). The CDR3 bases that were read are TGCAGTGCTAGGGCGGGACTAGGGAGACCAACC. Translation: CSARAGLGRPT. The CDR3 as a whole reads CSARAGLGRPTQYF.

Comment on this clone: At one of its ends the junction is not consistent with the germline gene, which may arise from a read error. The CDR3 end is not reached by the read, which stops 3 residues before it; the germline J gene fills it in. The V gene is TRBV4-2, the J gene TRBJ2-2; 7 nucleotides align to TRBD2. The germline V gene encodes CDR1 LGHNA and CDR2 YNFKEQ. The CDR3 consists of 16 residues. This CDR3 reads CASSQDRRLAGGELFF. The CDR3 DNA, read in part, is TGCGCCAGCAGCCAAGATAGACGACTAGCAGGCGGGGAG.

With respect to this clone: The CDR3 goes on 3 residues after the read ends, and that part is filled in from the germline J gene. This chain connects TRBV5-1 to TRBJ1-1, with D perhaps TRBD1 (5 bases). There are 14 residues in the CDR3. Germline values: CDR1 SGHRS, CDR2 YFSETQ. With 1 base removed from V and 5 bases from J, the gap between germline ends came to 12 bases. This CDR3 reads CASSLKGKGTEAFF. CDR3 DNA (partial): TGCGCCAGCAGCTTGAAGGGGAAAGGGACTGAA.

Remarks on this clone: Read data end 3 residues before the CDR3 end; the end is taken from the germline J gene. J is TRBJ2-7 and V is TRBV13, with 7 bases matching TRBD1. The trim removed 1 base at V and 2 bases at J, leaving 2 bases unmatched. The CDR3 has 14 amino acids. Per the germline V gene, CDR1 is PRHDT and CDR2 is FYEKMQ (reference sequence). The DNA read from the CDR3 is TGTGCCAGCAGCTTAGCGGGACAGCCCTACGAG. Translating it yields CASSLAGQPYE. The CDR3, in full, reads CASSLAGQPYEQYF.

To note about this clone: The missing CDR3 end, 3 residues past where the read stops, is filled in from the germline J gene. V usage is TRBV5-1 and J usage is TRBJ1-2; D call uncertain. This CDR3 is built from 14 residues. The germline V gene has CDR1 SGHRS and CDR2 YFSETQ. The sequenced part of the CDR3 DNA is TGCGCCAGCAGCTTAAACCAGATCCAGAACGGC. This translates into CASSLNQIQNG. The full CDR3 is CASSLNQIQNGYTF. The full variable domain, completed using reference TRBV5-1 and TRBJ1-2, is KAGVTQTPRYLIKTRGQQVTLSCSPISGHRSVSWYQQTPGQGLQFLFEYFSETQRNKGNFPGRFSGRQFSNSRSEMNVSTLELGDSALYLCASSLNQIQNGYTFGSGTRLTVV.

The sequenced CDR3 bases are TGTGCCAGCAGCCTCACCGGGGAG. This gives the protein CASSLTGE. The full-length CDR3 reads as CASSLTGELFF. V is TRBV28 and J is TRBJ2-2; no definite D call. The read falls 3 residues short of the CDR3 end, and the missing part is taken from the germline J gene. The ends were cut back, 6 bases at V and 4 bases at J, with 3 bases in the middle. The germline CDR1 and CDR2 sequences are MDHEN and SYDVKM. The CDR3 is 11 amino acids.

Worth noting for this clone: The read ends 3 residues shy of where the CDR3 ends; the end is completed using the germline J gene. The chain links TRBV12-5 to TRBJ2-5; 8 bases line up with TRBD1. The CDR3 extends over 16 amino acids. Trimming cost V 0 bases and J 5 bases; bases outside gene matches: 8. The germline V gene encodes CDR1 LGHNT and CDR2 FRNRAP. The CDR3 DNA, read in part, is TGTGCTAGTGGTTTGGTAGGTCAGGGGGCGGGCGAGACC. Its translation is CASGLVGQGAGET. The complete CDR3 reads CASGLVGQGAGETQYF. Looking up the rest from reference TRBV12-5 and TRBJ2-5 gives the full variable domain: DARVTQTPRHKVTEMGQEVTMRCQPILGHNTVFWYRQTMMQGLELLAYFRNRAPLDDSGMPKDRFSAEMPDATLATLKIQPSEPRDSAVYFCASGLVGQGAGETQYFGPGTRLLVL.

As for this clone: Read data end 3 residues before the CDR3 end; the end is taken from the germline J gene. The chain is built from TRBV12-3 or TRBV12-4 and TRBJ2-5; D is undetermined. The CDR3 runs 13 residues. Trimming removed 1 base from V and 2 bases from J, with 5 bases in between. CDR3 sequence reads: CASSLEQQETQYF. CDR3 bases read: TGTGCCAGCAGTTTAGAACAGCAAGAGACC.

A word on this clone: The read comes to an end 3 residues before the CDR3 does, leaving the germline J gene to fill in the end. The V call is TRBV6-2 or TRBV6-3, the J call TRBJ2-3; TRBD2 matches at 8 bases. Per germline, CDR1 MNHEY and CDR2 SVGEGT. V lost 8 bases to trimming and J lost 4 bases; unmatched junction nucleotides: 5. The CDR3 is made up of 13 amino acids. CDR3 region: CASQGLVADTQYF. Incomplete CDR3 DNA: TGTGCCAGCCAGGGACTAGTAGCAGATACG.

A note on this clone: The DNA ends 3 residues before the CDR3 does, and the rest of the CDR3 is filled in from the germline J gene. This sequence joins TRBV29-1 and TRBJ2-2, with D possibly TRBD1 on 6 matching bases. Trimming shortened V by 6 bases and J by 2 bases, and 19 bases separated the two germline ends. CDR1 is SQVTM and CDR2 is ANQGSEA in the germline V gene. The CDR3 is 16 residues long. CDR3 amino acids: CSVNNNGQLNTGELFF. The sequenced CDR3 bases are TGCAGCGTCAATAATAATGGACAGCTTAACACCGGGGAG.

Concerning this clone: The CDR3 extends 3 residues past the end of the read, so its final part is completed from the germline J gene. The chain joins TRBV19 to TRBJ1-5; 7 bases line up with TRBD1. The CDR3 is 14 residues long. Losses at the gene ends were 10 bases for V and 4 bases for J; bases not matched to a gene: 10. Germline values: CDR1 LNHDA, CDR2 SQIVND (reference sequence). The part of the CDR3 DNA that was read is TGTGCCACATACACCGGGACAGCTAATCAGCCC. This codes for CATYTGTANQP. The full CDR3 is CATYTGTANQPQHF.